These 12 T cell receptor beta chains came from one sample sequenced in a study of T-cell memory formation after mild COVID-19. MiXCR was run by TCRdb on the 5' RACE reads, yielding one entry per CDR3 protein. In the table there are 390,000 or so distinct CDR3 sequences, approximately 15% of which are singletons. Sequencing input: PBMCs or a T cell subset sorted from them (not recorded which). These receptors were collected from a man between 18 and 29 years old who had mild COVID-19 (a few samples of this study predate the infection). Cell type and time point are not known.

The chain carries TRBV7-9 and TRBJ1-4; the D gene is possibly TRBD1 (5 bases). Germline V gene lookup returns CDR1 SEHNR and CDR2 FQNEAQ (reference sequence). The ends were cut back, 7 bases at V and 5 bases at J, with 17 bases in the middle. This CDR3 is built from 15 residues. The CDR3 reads CASTAGLGVNEKLFF. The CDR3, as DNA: TGTGCCAGCACGGCAGGGCTGGGTGTAAATGAAAAACTGTTTTTT. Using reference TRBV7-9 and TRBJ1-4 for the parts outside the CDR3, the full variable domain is DTGVSQNPRHKITKRGQNVTFRCDPISEHNRLYWYRQTLGQGPEFLTYFQNEAQLEKSRLLSDRFSAERPKGSFSTLEIQRTEQGDSAMYLCASTAGLGVNEKLFFGSGTQLSVL.

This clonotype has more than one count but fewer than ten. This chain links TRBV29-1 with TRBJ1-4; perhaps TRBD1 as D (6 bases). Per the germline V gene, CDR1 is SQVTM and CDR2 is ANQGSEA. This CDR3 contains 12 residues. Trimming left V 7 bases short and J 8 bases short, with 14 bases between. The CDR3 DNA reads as TGCAGCGCAGTCCGGGGGCGAGAAAAACTGTTTTTT. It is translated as CSAVRGREKLFF.

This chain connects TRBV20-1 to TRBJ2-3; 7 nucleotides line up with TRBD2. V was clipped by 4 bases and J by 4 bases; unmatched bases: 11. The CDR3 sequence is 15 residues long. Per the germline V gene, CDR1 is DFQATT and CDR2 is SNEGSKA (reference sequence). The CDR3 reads CSATWPGGPADTQYF. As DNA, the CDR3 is TGCAGTGCTACTTGGCCGGGGGGACCCGCAGATACGCAGTATTTT.

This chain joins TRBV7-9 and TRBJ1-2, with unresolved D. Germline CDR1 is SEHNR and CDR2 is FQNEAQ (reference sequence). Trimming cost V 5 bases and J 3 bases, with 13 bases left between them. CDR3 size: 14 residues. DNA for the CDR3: TGTGCCAGCAGCCTGGGTGGAAATTACTATGGCTACACCTTC. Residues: CASSLGGNYYGYTF.

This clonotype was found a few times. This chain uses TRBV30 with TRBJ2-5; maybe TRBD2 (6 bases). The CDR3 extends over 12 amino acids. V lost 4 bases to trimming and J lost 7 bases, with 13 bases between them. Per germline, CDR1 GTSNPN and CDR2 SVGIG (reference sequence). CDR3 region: CAWNLGRGTQYF. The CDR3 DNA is TGTGCCTGGAACCTGGGGCGGGGGACCCAGTACTTC.

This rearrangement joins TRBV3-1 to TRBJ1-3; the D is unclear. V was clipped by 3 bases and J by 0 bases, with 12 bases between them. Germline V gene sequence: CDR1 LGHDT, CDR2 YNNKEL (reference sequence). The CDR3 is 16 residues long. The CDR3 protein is CASSHRQTSSGNTIYF. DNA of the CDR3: TGTGCCAGCAGCCACAGGCAGACAAGCTCTGGAAACACCATATATTTT.

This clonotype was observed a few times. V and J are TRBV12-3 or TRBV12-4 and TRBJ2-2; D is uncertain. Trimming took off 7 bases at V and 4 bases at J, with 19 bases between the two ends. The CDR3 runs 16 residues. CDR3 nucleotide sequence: TGTGCCAGCACCGGCACCCGGGTAGGAATCACCGGGGAGCTGTTTTTT. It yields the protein CASTGTRVGITGELFF.

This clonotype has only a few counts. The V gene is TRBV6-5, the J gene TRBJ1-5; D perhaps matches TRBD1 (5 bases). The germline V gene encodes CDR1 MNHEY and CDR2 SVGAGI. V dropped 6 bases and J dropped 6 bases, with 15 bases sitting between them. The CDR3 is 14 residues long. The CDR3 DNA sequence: TGTGCCAGCAGACGGGACCGAGGGACTCAGCCCCAGCATTTT. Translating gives CASRRDRGTQPQHF.

The DNA for the CDR3 is TGTGCCAGCAATCGGGGCGGGGGTGAAGCTTTCTTT. Translated, it gives CASNRGGGEAFF. The V and J genes are TRBV6-2 or TRBV6-3 and TRBJ1-1; tentative D call: TRBD1 (5 bases). Germline CDR1 and CDR2: MNHEY and SVGEGT. V was pared by 7 bases and J by 7 bases, with 13 bases between. The CDR3 contains 12 residues.

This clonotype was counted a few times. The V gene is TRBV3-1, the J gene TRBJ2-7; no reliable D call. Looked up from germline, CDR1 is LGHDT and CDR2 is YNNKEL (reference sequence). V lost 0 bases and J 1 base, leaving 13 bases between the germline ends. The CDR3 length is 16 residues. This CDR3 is CASSQDLRRPSYEQYF. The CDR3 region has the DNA TGTGCCAGCAGCCAAGATCTCCGCCGGCCTTCCTACGAGCAGTACTTC.

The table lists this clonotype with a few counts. Here the CDR3 DNA reads TGCAGCGCGGACCAGACAGGGAACACTGAAGCTTTCTTT. Its protein product is CSADQTGNTEAFF. The genes are TRBV29-1 and TRBJ1-1; maybe TRBD1 (6 bases). V gave up 7 bases and J gave up 1 base, with 13 bases separating them. This CDR3 has 13 residues. Germline V gene data show CDR1 as SQVTM and CDR2 as ANQGSEA.

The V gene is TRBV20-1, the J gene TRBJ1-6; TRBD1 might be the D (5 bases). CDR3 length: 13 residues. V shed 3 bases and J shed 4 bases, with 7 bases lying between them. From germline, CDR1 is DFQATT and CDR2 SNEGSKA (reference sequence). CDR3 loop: CSASSGYNSPLHF. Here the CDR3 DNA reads TGCAGTGCTAGTTCAGGGTATAATTCACCCCTCCACTTT.